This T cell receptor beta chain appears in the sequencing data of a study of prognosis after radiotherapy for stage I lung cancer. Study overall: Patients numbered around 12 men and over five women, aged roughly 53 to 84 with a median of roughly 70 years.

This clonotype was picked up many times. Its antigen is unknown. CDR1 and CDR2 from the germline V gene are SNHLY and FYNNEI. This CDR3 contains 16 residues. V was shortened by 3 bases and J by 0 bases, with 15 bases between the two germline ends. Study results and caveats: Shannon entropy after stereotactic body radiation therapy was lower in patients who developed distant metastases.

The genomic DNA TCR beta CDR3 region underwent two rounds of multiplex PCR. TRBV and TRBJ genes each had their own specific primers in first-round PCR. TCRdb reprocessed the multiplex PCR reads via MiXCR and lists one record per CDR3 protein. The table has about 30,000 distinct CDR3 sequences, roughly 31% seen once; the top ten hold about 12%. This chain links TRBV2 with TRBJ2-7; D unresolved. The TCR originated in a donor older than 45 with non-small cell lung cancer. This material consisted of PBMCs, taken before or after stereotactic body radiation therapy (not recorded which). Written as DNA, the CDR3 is TGTGCCAGCAGTGATCCGGCAGGCCAAGCCTCCTACGAGCAGTACTTC. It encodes CASSDPAGQASYEQYF.